The 31 T cell receptor beta chains reported below all come from one sample, sequenced in a study of shared clonotypes between healthy human individuals. Sequenced by immunoSEQ multiplex PCR; TCRdb stores in-frame clones only, minus some. The profile shows over a million clones, about 75% of them singletons. Sequencing was performed on memory CD4+ T cells sorted from blood. Subset given: CD45RA-negative fraction. All receptors come from a man between 18 and 35 years old in good health.

Worth noting for this clone: The sample contains more than one DNA sequence encoding this CDR3. J is TRBJ2-7 and V is TRBV11-2; D ambiguous. The CDR3 contains 11 residues. Between the trimmed V and J ends, which lost 2 bases and 4 bases, there was a span of 3 bases. Per the germline V gene, CDR1 is SGHAT and CDR2 is FQNNGV. This chain's CDR3 is CASSLRYEQYF. CDR3 coding DNA: TGTGCCAGCAGCTTACGGTACGAGCAGTACTTC.

The rearrangement uses TRBV5-4 and TRBJ2-3; tentatively, D is TRBD1 or TRBD2 (5 bases each). In germline, CDR1 is SGHNT, CDR2 YYREEE (reference sequence). V lost 0 bases and J lost 0, with 11 bases in between. The CDR3 extends over 16 amino acids. CDR3 nucleotides: TGTGCCAGCAGCTTGGGAGGGGAAGGGAGCACAGATACGCAGTATTTT. Translating gives CASSLGGEGSTDTQYF.

The CDR3 nucleotides are TGTGCCAGCATGGGCCTAAAGGGGGTGGGCACTGAAGCTTTCTTT. Residues: CASMGLKGVGTEAFF. The rearrangement links TRBV2 to TRBJ1-1; D is possibly TRBD1 (6 bases). CDR1 is SNHLY and CDR2 is FYNNEI in the germline V gene. V shed 7 bases and J shed 4 bases, with 19 bases lying between them. CDR3 length: 15 amino acids.

The CDR3 bases are TGTGCCAGCGGGACAGACTCCTACGAGCAGTACTTC. Protein: CASGTDSYEQYF. The chain has TRBV13 and TRBJ2-7; TRBD1 aligns across 7 bases. Germline V gives CDR1 PRHDT, CDR2 FYEKMQ (reference sequence). The CDR3 is made up of 12 amino acids. V shed 8 bases, J shed 0 bases, and the junction held 1 base outside the gene matches.

The chain is built from TRBV7-2 and TRBJ1-5; a possible D gene is TRBD1 (5 bases). The CDR3 spans 13 residues. Trimming took 1 base from V and 5 from J, leaving 6 bases between them. The germline V gene has CDR1 SGHTA and CDR2 FQGNSA. The CDR3 DNA sequence: TGTGCCAGCAGCTTAGTACAGGATCAGCCCCAGCATTTT. Translation: CASSLVQDQPQHF.

V gene TRBV2 combines with J gene TRBJ2-7; TRBD2 matches at 7 bases. Unmatched junction bases numbered 7, after V lost 4 bases and J lost 1 base. CDR1 is SNHLY, CDR2 FYNNEI, per germline. The CDR3 extends over 15 amino acids. The DNA of the CDR3 is TGTGCCAGCAGTGGAGGTCTAGCGGTATCCTACGAGCAGTACTTC. Amino acids: CASSGGLAVSYEQYF.

The gene calls are TRBV7-9 and TRBJ2-7; 8 bases are a match to TRBD2. Trimming cost V 5 bases and J 2 bases; bases outside gene matches: 5. The germline V gene encodes CDR1 SEHNR and CDR2 FQNEAQ (reference sequence). This CDR3 is built from 14 residues. The CDR3: CASSAVAGPYEQYF. The CDR3 DNA follows: TGTGCCAGCAGCGCCGTAGCGGGACCCTACGAGCAGTACTTC.

This clone came up many times. The chain is built from TRBV6-1 and TRBJ2-7; perhaps TRBD2 as D (6 bases). Germline CDR1 is MNHNS and CDR2 is SASEGT. The CDR3 loop spans 12 amino acids. V lost 4 bases and J lost 3, with 7 bases in between. The CDR3 DNA reads as TGTGCCAGCAGTGGGGACTTCTACGAGCAGTACTTC. This codes for CASSGDFYEQYF.

V usage is TRBV30 and J usage is TRBJ2-5, with D maybe TRBD2 (5 bases). The J call may be mistaken, given a closer DNA end match to TRBJ2-7. The length of the CDR3 is 13 residues. Germline CDR1 is GTSNPN and CDR2 is SVGIG (reference sequence). The CDR3 loop reads CAWSPGSPYEQYF. For the CDR3, the DNA is TGTGCCTGGAGCCCGGGGTCCCCCTACGAGCAGTACTTC.

This clone turned up a few times. V usage is TRBV4-2 and J usage is TRBJ2-3; 10 positions match TRBD1. The germline gives CDR1 LGHNA, CDR2 YNFKEQ. Unmatched junction bases numbered 9, after V lost 4 bases and J lost 2 bases. The CDR3 totals 17 residues. The CDR3 loop is CASSRRGQGFSTDTQYF. The CDR3 DNA reads TGTGCCAGCAGCCGGCGGGGACAGGGGTTTTCCACAGATACGCAGTATTTT.

The rearrangement joins TRBV19 to TRBJ2-3; D might be TRBD2 (5 bases). The CDR3 has 15 residues. Trimming removed 6 bases at V and 2 bases at J, with 15 bases between. Per germline, CDR1 LNHDA and CDR2 SQIVND (reference sequence). The chain's CDR3 is CASSSGTKLTDTQYF. In DNA, the CDR3 is TGTGCCAGTAGCAGCGGCACAAAGCTCACAGATACGCAGTATTTT. The full variable domain, its missing parts supplied by reference TRBV19 and TRBJ2-3, is DGGITQSPKYLFRKEGQNVTLSCEQNLNHDAMYWYRQDPGQGLRLIYYSQIVNDFQKGDIAEGYSVSREKKESFPLTVTSAQKNPTAFYLCASSSGTKLTDTQYFGPGTRLTVL.

This chain joins TRBV11-1 and TRBJ2-5; unclear D gene. This CDR3 region has 13 residues. The V and J ends lost 1 base and 0 bases respectively, with 3 bases between them. Germline values: CDR1 SGHAT, CDR2 FQDESV (reference sequence). In DNA form, the CDR3 reads TGTGCCAGCAGCTTAGTCAACCAAGAGACCCAGTACTTC. It encodes CASSLVNQETQYF.

This sequence joins TRBV23-1 and TRBJ1-5, with a tentative D call TRBD1 (5 bases). TRBV23-1 belongs to the ORF category, with a function that is uncertain. The CDR3 length is 15 residues. V was shortened by 1 base and J by 5 bases, with 12 bases between the two germline ends. DNA for the CDR3: TGCGCCAGCAGTCAATGGGGCAGTTGGGATCAGCCCCAGCATTTT. Its translation: CASSQWGSWDQPQHF.

The V and J genes are TRBV5-1 and TRBJ2-4; tentative D call: TRBD1 (6 bases). Trimming left V 4 bases short and J 5 bases short, with 19 bases between. There are 16 residues in the CDR3. Germline values: CDR1 SGHRS, CDR2 YFSETQ. CDR3 DNA sequence: TGCGCCAGCAGCACGTCCGGGACAAGAGGAGAAAACATTCAGTACTTC. It specifies CASSTSGTRGENIQYF.

The chain is built from TRBV2 and TRBJ1-5, with TRBD1 matching 7 bases. The V gene's germline CDR1 is SNHLY and CDR2 FYNNEI. CDR3 length equals 13 residues. V was clipped by 8 bases and J by 0 bases; unmatched bases: 1. CDR3 residues: CASGQVSNQPQHF. CDR3 DNA sequence: TGTGCCAGCGGACAGGTTAGCAATCAGCCCCAGCATTTT.

The CDR3 nucleotides read TGTGCCAGCAGCAAAAGGACTCTCCTCCAAGAGACCCAGTACTTC. Translation: CASSKRTLLQETQYF. The chain links TRBV7-2 to TRBJ2-5; perhaps TRBD2 as D (5 bases). This CDR3 region has 15 residues. Germline assignment: CDR1 SGHTA and CDR2 FQGNSA. Trimming shortened V by 5 bases and J by 1 base, and 14 bases separated the two germline ends.

The chain uses TRBV7-2 and TRBJ1-1, with D uncertain. Trimming left V 2 bases short and J 1 base short, with 8 bases between. This CDR3 spans 14 amino acids. Germline loops: CDR1 SGHTA, CDR2 FQGNSA. Here the CDR3 DNA reads TGTGCCAGCAGCTTACGGGCAGGGAACACTGAAGCTTTCTTT. Translated, it gives CASSLRAGNTEAFF.

This chain links TRBV6-6 with TRBJ1-5, with D perhaps matching TRBD1 (6 bases). Germline values: CDR1 MNHNY, CDR2 SVGAGI (reference sequence). This CDR3 spans 11 amino acids. With 1 base removed from V and 16 bases from J, the gap between germline ends came to 11 bases. The CDR3 region is CASSYLTGTHF. The CDR3 nucleotides are TGTGCCAGCAGTTACTTGACAGGAACACATTTT.

V usage is TRBV5-1 and J usage is TRBJ1-1; 8 bases align to TRBD1. The V segment lost 4 bases and the J segment 8 bases; nucleotides outside the gene matches: 10. The germline V gene has CDR1 SGHRS and CDR2 YFSETQ. This CDR3 contains 14 residues. The CDR3 spells CASSIVTGVGEAFF. The CDR3 DNA follows: TGCGCCAGCAGCATCGTGACAGGGGTGGGAGAAGCTTTCTTT.

Only a few counts were recorded for this clone. V is TRBV30 and J is TRBJ1-4; 8 bases agree with TRBD1. J was trimmed by 6 bases and V by 7 bases; bases with no gene match: 13. Looked up from germline, CDR1 is GTSNPN and CDR2 is SVGIG (reference sequence). The CDR3 runs 15 residues. The chain's CDR3 is CASSFSTGEYEKLFF. CDR3 bases: TGTGCCTCTTCGTTTTCGACAGGGGAATATGAAAAACTGTTTTTT.

The V call is TRBV29-1, the J call TRBJ2-1, with D unresolved. Per germline, CDR1 SQVTM and CDR2 ANQGSEA. This CDR3 region has 11 residues. V shed 2 bases and J shed 4 bases, with 3 bases lying between them. The CDR3 region is CSVESYNEQFF. CDR3 bases: TGCAGCGTTGAATCGTACAATGAGCAGTTCTTC.

The chain is built from TRBV5-1 and TRBJ2-3; 10 nucleotides match TRBD1. The CDR3 runs 15 residues. The J segment lost 3 bases and the V segment lost 4 bases, leaving 5 bases of the junction unmatched. In germline, CDR1 is SGHRS, CDR2 YFSETQ. CDR3 coding DNA: TGCGCCAGCAGCGTCGACAGGGGGCTAACAGATACGCAGTATTTT. It codes for CASSVDRGLTDTQYF.

The CDR3 protein is CASSPETKRGADGEQFF. DNA of the CDR3: TGTGCCAGCAGCCCGGAGACTAAGCGGGGGGCCGACGGTGAGCAGTTCTTC. The chain combines TRBV4-2 with TRBJ2-1; TRBD2 agrees at 9 bases. Germline lookup yields CDR1 LGHNA and CDR2 YNFKEQ. J gave up 9 bases and V 4 bases, and 16 bases lay outside the gene matches. CDR3 length equals 17 residues.

V gene TRBV29-1 combines with J gene TRBJ2-3; 7 bases are shared with TRBD1. The ends lost 6 bases at V and 0 bases at J; junction bases unmatched: 6. CDR1 is SQVTM and CDR2 is ANQGSEA in the germline V gene. There are 14 residues in the CDR3. The CDR3 DNA reads TGCAGCGTGAGGGACAGCACTAGCACAGATACGCAGTATTTT. Residues: CSVRDSTSTDTQYF.

The chain links TRBV4-3 to TRBJ2-3; D assignment may be TRBD1 or TRBD2 (5 bases each). The CDR3 spans 16 residues. Germline V gene sequence: CDR1 LGHNA, CDR2 YSLEER. V lost 0 bases and J 2 bases, leaving 12 bases between the germline ends. The CDR3 here is CASSQDREGYTDTQYF. For the CDR3, the DNA is TGCGCCAGCAGCCAAGATCGCGAGGGGTACACAGATACGCAGTATTTT.

The V and J genes are TRBV2 and TRBJ2-5; D is ambiguous. The CDR3 runs to 12 residues. CDR1 is SNHLY, CDR2 FYNNEI, per germline. With 7 bases removed from V and 7 bases from J, the gap between germline ends came to 13 bases. CDR3: CASTRREGTQYF. CDR3 coding DNA: TGTGCCAGCACCCGAAGGGAAGGGACCCAGTACTTC.

The chain combines TRBV11-2 with TRBJ2-7; 8 bases map to TRBD1. CDR3 length equals 16 residues. The V gene's germline CDR1 is SGHAT and CDR2 FQNNGV. V shed 0 bases, J shed 0 bases, and the junction held 4 bases outside the gene matches. The CDR3 region is CASSLDRTGFSYEQYF. The CDR3 DNA is TGTGCCAGCAGCTTAGACCGGACAGGGTTCTCCTACGAGCAGTACTTC.

This clone came up many times. The same CDR3 also results from other DNA sequences found in this sample. The V and J genes are TRBV5-1 and TRBJ2-6, with D maybe TRBD1 (5 bases). Germline V CDR1 and CDR2: SGHRS, YFSETQ. The CDR3 spans 16 residues. Trimming shortened V by 7 bases and J by 0 bases, and 14 bases separated the two germline ends. The CDR3 nucleotides are TGCGCCAGCTCTTCAGGGATAAGCTCTGGGGCCAACGTCCTGACTTTC. This sequence encodes CASSSGISSGANVLTF.

This clone came up a few times. The same CDR3 can be traced to other DNA sequences in this sample. The chain recombines TRBV6-5 with TRBJ1-1; D gene ambiguous. Germline loops: CDR1 MNHEY, CDR2 SVGAGI. Trimming pared 5 bases from V and 1 base from J, leaving 8 bases between. The CDR3 totals 13 residues. The CDR3 nucleotides read TGTGCCAGCAGTCCCTTGACGAACACTGAAGCTTTCTTT. It translates to CASSPLTNTEAFF.

CDR3 sequence: CASMQGSKAFF. CDR3 in DNA: TGTGCCAGCATGCAGGGGTCAAAAGCTTTCTTT. The chain links TRBV6-5 to TRBJ1-1; D might be TRBD1 (6 bases). Looked up from germline, CDR1 is MNHEY and CDR2 is SVGAGI. The ends were cut back, 7 bases at V and 9 bases at J, with 12 bases in the middle. The CDR3 is 11 residues long.

Concerning this clone itself: This could be a read error, since a much larger clone is one nucleotide away. Other DNA sequences in this sample translate to the same CDR3. This rearrangement joins TRBV6-1 to TRBJ2-7; no reliable D call. The V end lost 3 bases, the J end lost 4 bases, and 4 bases lay between the germline ends. Germline CDR1 is MNHNS and CDR2 is SASEGT. The CDR3 runs 11 residues. Here the CDR3 reads CASSDKYEQYF. The CDR3 DNA reads TGTGCCAGCAGTGATAAGTACGAGCAGTACTTC.